A selection of T cell receptor beta chains follows, all from one sample in a study of PD-1 blockade in mismatch repair-deficient tumors. Sequencing used immunoSEQ multiplex PCR; TCRdb keeps in-frame clones, though not all of them. This table has roughly 50,000 clones, approximately 84% appearing once. The material sequenced was peripheral blood, taken roughly 19 weeks after starting pembrolizumab. The receptors shown here come from an adult with mismatch repair-deficient cancer. CDR3s include the opening cysteine and the closing phenylalanine or tryptophan. The order of the fields is clone size, J gene, D gene, V gene, CDR3 DNA, CDR3 protein. A D gene is named only where the DNA matches it firmly. Clone size is not always given. Where it is, it says once, few, many or a class for expanded clones.

>.|TRBJ1-4|.|TRBV27
TGTGCCAGCAGTTTATCGACGGGTACTAATGAAAAACTGTTTTTT
CASSLSTGTNEKLFF
>once|TRBJ2-5|.|TRBV9
TGTGCCAGCAGCCGAGGTAGTCAGGAGACCCAGTACTTC
CASSRGSQETQYF
>.|TRBJ2-3|.|TRBV7-9
TGTGCCAGCAGCTTAGTTCGGCTACCTCGTGGGACAGATACGCAGTATTTT
CASSLVRLPRGTDTQYF
>.|TRBJ1-1|TRBD1|TRBV4-1
TGCGCCAGCAGCCAAGTGGACAGGGGGATAACTGAAGCTTTCTTT
CASSQVDRGITEAFF
>.|TRBJ1-3|.|TRBV5-1
TGCGCCAGCAGCTTAACAGGGACCGGAAACACCATATATTTT
CASSLTGTGNTIYF
>.|TRBJ2-1|.|TRBV11-3
TGTGCCAGCAGCTTAGATACGACAGTCCCCTCCTACAATGAGCAGTTCTTC
CASSLDTTVPSYNEQFF
>.|TRBJ2-3|TRBD2|TRBV19
TGTGCCAGTAGTATGGAGCGGGGGAGCACAGATACGCAGTATTTT
CASSMERGSTDTQYF
>.|TRBJ2-1|TRBD2|TRBV2
TGTGCCAGCAGTCGACTAGCGCGCCTGGGTGAGCAGTTCTTC
CASSRLARLGEQFF
>.|TRBJ2-1|TRBD1|TRBV6-4
TGTGCCAGCAGTGACGGGACAGGGGGCAATGAGCAGTTCTTC
CASSDGTGGNEQFF
>.|TRBJ2-1|.|TRBV9
TGTGCCAGCAGTCCCCCGGGACTCTCAATGAATGAGCAGTTCTTC
CASSPPGLSMNEQFF
>.|TRBJ2-7|.|TRBV5-6
TGTGCCAGCATCTCTTGGAAACAGGGTGACTCCTACGAGCAGTACTTC
CASISWKQGDSYEQYF